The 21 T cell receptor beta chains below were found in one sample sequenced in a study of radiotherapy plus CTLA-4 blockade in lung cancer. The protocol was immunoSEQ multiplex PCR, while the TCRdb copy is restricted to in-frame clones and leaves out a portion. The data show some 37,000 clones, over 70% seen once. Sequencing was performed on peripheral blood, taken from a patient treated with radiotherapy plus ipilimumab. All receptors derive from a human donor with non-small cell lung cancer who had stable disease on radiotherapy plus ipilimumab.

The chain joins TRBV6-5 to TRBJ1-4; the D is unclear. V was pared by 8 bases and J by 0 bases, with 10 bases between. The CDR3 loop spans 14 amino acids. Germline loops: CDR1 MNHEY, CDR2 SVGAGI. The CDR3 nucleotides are TGTGCCAGCGCCTCCCTTACAACTAATGAAAAACTGTTTTTT. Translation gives CASASLTTNEKLFF.

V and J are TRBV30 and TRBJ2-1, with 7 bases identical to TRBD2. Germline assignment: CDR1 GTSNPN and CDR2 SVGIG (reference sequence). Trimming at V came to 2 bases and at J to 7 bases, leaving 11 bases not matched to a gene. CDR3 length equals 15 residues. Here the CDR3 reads CAWSFGGVSRNEQFF. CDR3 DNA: TGTGCCTGGAGTTTTGGGGGGGTGAGTAGGAATGAGCAGTTCTTC.

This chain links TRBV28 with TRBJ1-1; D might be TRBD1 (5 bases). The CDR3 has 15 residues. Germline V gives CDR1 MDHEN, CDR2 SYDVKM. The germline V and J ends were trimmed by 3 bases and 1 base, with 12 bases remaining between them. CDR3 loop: CASSFPGTGNTEAFF. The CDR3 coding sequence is TGTGCCAGCAGTTTCCCCGGGACGGGGAACACTGAAGCTTTCTTT. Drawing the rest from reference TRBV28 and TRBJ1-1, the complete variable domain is DVKVTQSSRYLVKRTGEKVFLECVQDMDHENMFWYRQDPGLGLRLIYFSYDVKMKEKGDIPEGYSVSREKKERFSLILESASTNQTSMYLCASSFPGTGNTEAFFGQGTRLTVV.

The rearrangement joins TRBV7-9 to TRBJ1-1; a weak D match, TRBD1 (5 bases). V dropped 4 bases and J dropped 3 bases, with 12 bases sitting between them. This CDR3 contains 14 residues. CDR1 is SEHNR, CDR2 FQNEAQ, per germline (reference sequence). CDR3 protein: CASSSGILYTEAFF. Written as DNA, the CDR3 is TGTGCCAGCAGCTCAGGGATCTTGTACACTGAAGCTTTCTTT.

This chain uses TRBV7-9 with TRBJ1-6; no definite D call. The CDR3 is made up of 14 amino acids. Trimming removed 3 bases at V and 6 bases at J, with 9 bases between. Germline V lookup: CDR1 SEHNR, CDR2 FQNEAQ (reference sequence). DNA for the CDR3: TGTGCCAGCAGCTTTGACCCGCCTAATTCACCCCTCCACTTT. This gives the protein CASSFDPPNSPLHF.

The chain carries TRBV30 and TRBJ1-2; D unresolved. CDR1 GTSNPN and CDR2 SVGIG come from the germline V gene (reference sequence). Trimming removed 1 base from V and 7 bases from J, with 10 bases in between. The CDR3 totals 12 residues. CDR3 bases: TGTGCCTGGAGTGGATCCTGGTCTGGCTACACCTTC. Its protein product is CAWSGSWSGYTF.

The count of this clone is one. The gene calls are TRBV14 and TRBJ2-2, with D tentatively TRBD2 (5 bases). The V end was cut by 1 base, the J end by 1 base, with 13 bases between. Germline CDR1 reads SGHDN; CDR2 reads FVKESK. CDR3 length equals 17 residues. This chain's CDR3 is CASSQGWRTLNTGELFF. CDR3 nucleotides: TGTGCCAGCAGCCAAGGATGGAGGACTCTGAACACCGGGGAGCTGTTTTTT.

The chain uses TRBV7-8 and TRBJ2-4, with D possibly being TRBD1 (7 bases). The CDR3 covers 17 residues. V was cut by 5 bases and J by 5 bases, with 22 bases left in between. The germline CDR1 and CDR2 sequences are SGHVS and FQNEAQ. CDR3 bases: TGTGCCAGCAGCGGCCTCCGGGAGTCCGGGACAGAAAACATTCAGTACTTC. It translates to CASSGLRESGTENIQYF.

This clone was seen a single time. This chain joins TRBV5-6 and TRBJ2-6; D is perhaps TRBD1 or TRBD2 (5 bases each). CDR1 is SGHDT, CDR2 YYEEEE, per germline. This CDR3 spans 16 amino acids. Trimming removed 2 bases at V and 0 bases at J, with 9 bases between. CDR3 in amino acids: CASSFPGTSGANVLTF. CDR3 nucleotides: TGTGCCAGCAGCTTTCCGGGGACCTCTGGGGCCAACGTCCTGACTTTC.

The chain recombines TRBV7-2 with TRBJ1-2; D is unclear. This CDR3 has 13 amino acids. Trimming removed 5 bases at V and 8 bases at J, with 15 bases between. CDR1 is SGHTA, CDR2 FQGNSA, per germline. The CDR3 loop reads CASSPDRGGGYTF. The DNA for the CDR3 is TGTGCCAGCAGCCCGGACCGAGGAGGAGGCTACACCTTC.

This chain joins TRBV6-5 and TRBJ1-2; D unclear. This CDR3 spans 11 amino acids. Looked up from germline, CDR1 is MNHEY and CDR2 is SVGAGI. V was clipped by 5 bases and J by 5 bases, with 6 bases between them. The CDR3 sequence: CASSERYGYTF. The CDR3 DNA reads TGTGCCAGCAGTGAACGGTATGGCTACACCTTC.

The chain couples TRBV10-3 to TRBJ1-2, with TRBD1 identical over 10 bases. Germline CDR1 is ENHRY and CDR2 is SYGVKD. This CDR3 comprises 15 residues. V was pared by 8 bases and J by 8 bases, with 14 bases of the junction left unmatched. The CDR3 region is CAIRAGTGESGGYTF. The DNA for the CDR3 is TGTGCCATCCGTGCGGGGACAGGGGAATCGGGAGGCTACACCTTC.

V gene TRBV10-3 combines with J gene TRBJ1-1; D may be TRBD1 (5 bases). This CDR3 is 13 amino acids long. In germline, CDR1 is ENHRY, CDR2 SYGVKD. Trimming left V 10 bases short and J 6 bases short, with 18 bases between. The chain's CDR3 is CATAGASRPEAFF. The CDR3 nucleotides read TGTGCCACCGCTGGGGCCTCCCGCCCTGAAGCTTTCTTT.

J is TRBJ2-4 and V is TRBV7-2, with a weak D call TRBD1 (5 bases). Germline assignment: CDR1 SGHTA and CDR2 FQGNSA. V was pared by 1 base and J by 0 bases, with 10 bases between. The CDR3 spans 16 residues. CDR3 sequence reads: CASSLGGHQAKNIQYF. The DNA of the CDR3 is TGTGCCAGCAGCTTAGGGGGCCACCAAGCCAAAAACATTCAGTACTTC.

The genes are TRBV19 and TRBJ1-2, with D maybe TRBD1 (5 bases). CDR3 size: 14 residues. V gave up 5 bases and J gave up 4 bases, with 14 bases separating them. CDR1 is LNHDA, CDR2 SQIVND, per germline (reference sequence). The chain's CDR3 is CASSPAQVLYGYTF. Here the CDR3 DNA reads TGTGCCAGTAGTCCCGCACAGGTGCTCTATGGCTACACCTTC.

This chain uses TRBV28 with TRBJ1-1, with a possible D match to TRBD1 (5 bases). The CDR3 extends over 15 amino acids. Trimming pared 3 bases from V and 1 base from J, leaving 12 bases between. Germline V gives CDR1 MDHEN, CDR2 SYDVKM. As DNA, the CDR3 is TGTGCCAGCAGTTTGTGGGACGCGGGGAACACTGAAGCTTTCTTT. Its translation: CASSLWDAGNTEAFF.

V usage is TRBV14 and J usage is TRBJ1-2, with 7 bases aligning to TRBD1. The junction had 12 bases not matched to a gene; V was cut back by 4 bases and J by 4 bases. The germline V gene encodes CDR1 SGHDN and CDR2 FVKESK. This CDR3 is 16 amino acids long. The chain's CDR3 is CASSPPGAGGIYGYTF. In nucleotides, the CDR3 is TGTGCCAGCAGCCCCCCGGGGGCAGGGGGGATCTATGGCTACACCTTC.

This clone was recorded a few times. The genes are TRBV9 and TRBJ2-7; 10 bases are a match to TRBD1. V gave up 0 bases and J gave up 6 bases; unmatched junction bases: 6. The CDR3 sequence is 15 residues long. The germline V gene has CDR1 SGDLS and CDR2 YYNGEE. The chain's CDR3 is CASSVGGQGSAEQYF. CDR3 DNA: TGTGCCAGCAGCGTAGGGGGACAGGGGTCGGCCGAGCAGTACTTC.

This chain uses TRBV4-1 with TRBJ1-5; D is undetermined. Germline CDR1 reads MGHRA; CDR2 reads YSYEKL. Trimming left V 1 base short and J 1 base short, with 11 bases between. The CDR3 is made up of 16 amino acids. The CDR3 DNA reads TGCGCCAGCAGCCAAGGCCCGTTGGGGAGCAATCAGCCCCAGCATTTT. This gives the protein CASSQGPLGSNQPQHF.

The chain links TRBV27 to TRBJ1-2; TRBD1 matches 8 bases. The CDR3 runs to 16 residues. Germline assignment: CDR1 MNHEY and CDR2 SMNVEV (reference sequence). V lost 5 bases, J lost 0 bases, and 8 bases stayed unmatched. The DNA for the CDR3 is TGTGCCAGCAGTCCGGCCAGGGGGCTGACTAACTATGGCTACACCTTC. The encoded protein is CASSPARGLTNYGYTF.

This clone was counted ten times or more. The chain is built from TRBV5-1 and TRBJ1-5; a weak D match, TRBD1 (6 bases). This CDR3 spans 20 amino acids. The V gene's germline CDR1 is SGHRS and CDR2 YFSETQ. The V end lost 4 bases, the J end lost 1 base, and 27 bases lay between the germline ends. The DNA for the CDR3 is TGCGCCAGCAGCCATATCCTGGGGGAGGGAGAGGGGGAAAGCAATCAGCCCCAGCATTTT. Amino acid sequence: CASSHILGEGEGESNQPQHF.